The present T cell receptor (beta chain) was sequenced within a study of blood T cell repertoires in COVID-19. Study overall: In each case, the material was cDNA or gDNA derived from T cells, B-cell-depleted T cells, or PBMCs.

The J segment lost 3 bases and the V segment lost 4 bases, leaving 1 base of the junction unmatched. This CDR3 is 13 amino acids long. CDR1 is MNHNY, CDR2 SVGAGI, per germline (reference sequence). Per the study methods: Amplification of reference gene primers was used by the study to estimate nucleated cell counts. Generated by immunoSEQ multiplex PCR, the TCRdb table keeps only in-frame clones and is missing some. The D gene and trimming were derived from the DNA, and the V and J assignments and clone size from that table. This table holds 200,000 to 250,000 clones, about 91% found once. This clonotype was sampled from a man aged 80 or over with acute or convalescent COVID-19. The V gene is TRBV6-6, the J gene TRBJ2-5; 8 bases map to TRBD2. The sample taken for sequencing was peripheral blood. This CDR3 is CASSFSGEETQYF. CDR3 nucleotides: TGTGCCAGCAGTTTTAGCGGGGAAGAGACCCAGTACTTC.